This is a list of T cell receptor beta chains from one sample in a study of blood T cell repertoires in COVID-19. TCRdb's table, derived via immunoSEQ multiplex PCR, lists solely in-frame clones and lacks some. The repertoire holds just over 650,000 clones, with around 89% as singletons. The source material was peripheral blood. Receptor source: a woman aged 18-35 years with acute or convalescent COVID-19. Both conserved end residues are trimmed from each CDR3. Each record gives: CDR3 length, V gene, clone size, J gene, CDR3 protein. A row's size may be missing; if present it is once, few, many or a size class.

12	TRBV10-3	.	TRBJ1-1	AISRGPGYTEAF
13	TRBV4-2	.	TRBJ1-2	ASSPETGPGYGYT
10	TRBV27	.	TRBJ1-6	ASSFMNSPLH
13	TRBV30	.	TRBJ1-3	AWSHRDASGNTIY
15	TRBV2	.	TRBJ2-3	ASSEGWSSTSTDTQY
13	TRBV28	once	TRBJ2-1	ASSLSSRGKNEQF
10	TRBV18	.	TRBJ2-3	ASSPTLDTQY
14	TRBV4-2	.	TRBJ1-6	ASSQEGQGANSPLH
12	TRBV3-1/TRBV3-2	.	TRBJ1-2	ASSQGQATYGYT
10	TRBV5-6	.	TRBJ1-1	ASSNPFQYPF
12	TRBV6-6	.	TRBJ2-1	ASSFRGPQDEQF
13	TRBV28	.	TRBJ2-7	ASNKQTGVTYEQY
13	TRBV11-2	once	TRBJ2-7	ASTARGIRNDEQY
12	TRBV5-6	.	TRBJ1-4	ASSFGQGEEKLF
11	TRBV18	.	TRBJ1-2	ASSPAGAGGYT
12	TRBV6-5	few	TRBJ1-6	ASSYSPGDSPLH
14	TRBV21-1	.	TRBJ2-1	ASSKDRPGQNNEQF
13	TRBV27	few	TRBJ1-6	ASSLAGADHSPLH
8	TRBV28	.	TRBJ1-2	ASSFGGYT
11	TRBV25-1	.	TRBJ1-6	ASRDSYNSPLH
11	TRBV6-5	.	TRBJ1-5	ASRGGFAQPQH
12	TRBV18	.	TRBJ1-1	ASSPPTIYRKAF
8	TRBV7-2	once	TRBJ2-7	ASGTYEQY
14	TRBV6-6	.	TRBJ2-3	ASCYSGGGGPDTQY
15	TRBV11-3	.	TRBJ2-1	ASSSRTSGGAGDEQF
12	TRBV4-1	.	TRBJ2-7	ASSRTSGSYEQY
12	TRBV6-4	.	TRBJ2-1	ASSDSGTRGEQF
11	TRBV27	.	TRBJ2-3	ASGTSGTDTQY
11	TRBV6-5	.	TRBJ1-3	ASSLGSGNTIY
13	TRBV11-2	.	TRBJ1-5	ASSRRQESNQPQH
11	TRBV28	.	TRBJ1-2	ASGRGNSDGYT
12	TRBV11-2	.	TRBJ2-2	ASTPIGVTGELF
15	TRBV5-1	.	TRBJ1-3	ASSLDVAGLSGNTIY
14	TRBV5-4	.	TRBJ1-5	ASSFMDRGRNQPQH
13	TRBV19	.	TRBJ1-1	ASSHGSTGNTEAF
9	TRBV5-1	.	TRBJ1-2	ASSLGGGYT
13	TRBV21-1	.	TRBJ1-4	ASSNIGGCSEKLF
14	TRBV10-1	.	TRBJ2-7	ASTGTHRGRFFEQY
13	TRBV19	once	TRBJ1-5	ASSSRDSLNQPQH
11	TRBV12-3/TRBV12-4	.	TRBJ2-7	ASSRITGGEQY
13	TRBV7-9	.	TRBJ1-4	ASSLVGTGGEGLF
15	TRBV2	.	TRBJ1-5	ASSQSAGTGGRQPQH